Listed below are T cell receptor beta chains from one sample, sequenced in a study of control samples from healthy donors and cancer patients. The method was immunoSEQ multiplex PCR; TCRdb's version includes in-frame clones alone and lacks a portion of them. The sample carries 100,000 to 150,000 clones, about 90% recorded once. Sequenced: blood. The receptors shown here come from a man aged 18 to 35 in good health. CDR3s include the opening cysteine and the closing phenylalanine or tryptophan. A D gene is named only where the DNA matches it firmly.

cdr3_aa: CASSLGQMNTEAFF; j_call: TRBJ1-1; v_call: TRBV7-9; cdr3_length: 14; d_call: -
cdr3_aa: CASRFRERIQETQYF; j_call: TRBJ2-5; v_call: TRBV2; cdr3_length: 15; d_call: -
cdr3_aa: CASMTYNQPQHF; j_call: TRBJ1-5; v_call: TRBV19; cdr3_length: 12; d_call: -
cdr3_aa: CASSRDRAINEKLFF; j_call: TRBJ1-4; v_call: TRBV19; cdr3_length: 15; d_call: TRBD1
cdr3_aa: CASSLSPLNTEAFF; j_call: TRBJ1-1; v_call: TRBV27; cdr3_length: 14; d_call: -
cdr3_aa: CATSPGLLYEQYF; j_call: TRBJ2-7; v_call: TRBV10-2; cdr3_length: 13; d_call: -
cdr3_aa: CASSRYRGLGPQHF; j_call: TRBJ1-5; v_call: TRBV21-1; cdr3_length: 14; d_call: -
cdr3_aa: CASSEALFATNEKLFF; j_call: TRBJ1-4; v_call: TRBV6-1; cdr3_length: 16; d_call: -
cdr3_aa: CSAWGAGGLTGELFF; j_call: TRBJ2-2; v_call: TRBV29-1; cdr3_length: 15; d_call: TRBD2
cdr3_aa: CAIRRETEAFF; j_call: TRBJ1-1; v_call: TRBV10-3; cdr3_length: 11; d_call: -
cdr3_aa: CASSFLGSSYEQYF; j_call: TRBJ2-7; v_call: TRBV27; cdr3_length: 14; d_call: -
cdr3_aa: CASSYDRGNTEAFF; j_call: TRBJ1-1; v_call: TRBV6-5; cdr3_length: 14; d_call: TRBD1
cdr3_aa: CASRLGTGGNQETQYF; j_call: TRBJ2-5; v_call: TRBV28; cdr3_length: 16; d_call: TRBD1
cdr3_aa: CASSQDLTYGELFF; j_call: TRBJ2-2; v_call: TRBV4-3; cdr3_length: 14; d_call: -
cdr3_aa: CAISGARQGGNTIYF; j_call: TRBJ1-3; v_call: TRBV10-3; cdr3_length: 15; d_call: TRBD1
cdr3_aa: CGCRDGNTGELFF; j_call: TRBJ2-2; v_call: TRBV6-5; cdr3_length: 13; d_call: -
cdr3_aa: CATSGTAYNEQFF; j_call: TRBJ2-1; v_call: TRBV24-1; cdr3_length: 13; d_call: TRBD1
cdr3_aa: CASSPSGRVYNEQFF; j_call: TRBJ2-1; v_call: TRBV3-1/TRBV3-2; cdr3_length: 15; d_call: TRBD2
cdr3_aa: CASSLMTSDSTDTQYF; j_call: TRBJ2-3; v_call: TRBV7-3; cdr3_length: 16; d_call: TRBD2
cdr3_aa: CASSRTSDTDTQYF; j_call: TRBJ2-3; v_call: TRBV6-4; cdr3_length: 14; d_call: TRBD2
cdr3_aa: CASSPTGPGGQPQHF; j_call: TRBJ1-5; v_call: TRBV6-5; cdr3_length: 15; d_call: -
cdr3_aa: CASSTTSRESYGYTF; j_call: TRBJ1-2; v_call: TRBV19; cdr3_length: 15; d_call: -
cdr3_aa: CASAGFGCSGNTIYF; j_call: TRBJ1-3; v_call: TRBV21-1; cdr3_length: 15; d_call: -
cdr3_aa: CASSLAGQGSTDTQYF; j_call: TRBJ2-3; v_call: TRBV5-1; cdr3_length: 16; d_call: TRBD1
cdr3_aa: CATSDGVAGSSYNEQFF; j_call: TRBJ2-1; v_call: TRBV24-1; cdr3_length: 17; d_call: TRBD2
cdr3_aa: CASSVIPGPGYEQYF; j_call: TRBJ2-7; v_call: TRBV9; cdr3_length: 15; d_call: -
cdr3_aa: CSVERGRTEAFF; j_call: TRBJ1-1; v_call: TRBV29-1; cdr3_length: 12; d_call: -
cdr3_aa: CASSPDRGYGYTF; j_call: TRBJ1-2; v_call: TRBV18; cdr3_length: 13; d_call: TRBD1
cdr3_aa: CASSLNPRGRGEDGYTF; j_call: TRBJ1-2; v_call: TRBV5-1; cdr3_length: 17; d_call: TRBD1
cdr3_aa: CASSLDPARTDTQYF; j_call: TRBJ2-3; v_call: TRBV5-1; cdr3_length: 15; d_call: -
cdr3_aa: CASGLVQGAKWTEAFF; j_call: TRBJ1-1; v_call: TRBV12-5; cdr3_length: 16; d_call: TRBD1
cdr3_aa: CATSDIARFPNEQFF; j_call: TRBJ2-1; v_call: TRBV24-1; cdr3_length: 15; d_call: -
cdr3_aa: CASSPWTSGNTIYF; j_call: TRBJ1-3; v_call: TRBV18; cdr3_length: 14; d_call: -